Detailed here is one TCR beta chain. What this receptor recognizes is not known. Base qualities are not provided; no much larger clone lies one nucleotide away. Looking up the germline V gene yields CDR1 SGDLS and CDR2 YYNGEE. V loses 0 bases of germline sequence and J loses 8 bases, and the interval between the two ends is 14 bases. Inclusive of the bounding cysteine and phenylalanine, the CDR3 is 14 residues long. Here the CDR3 DNA is all that survives: 42 bases in frame from base 1. The data belong to a study of blood T cell repertoires in COVID-19 (dated by TCRdb to 2018 to 2020). Study-wide context: Samples from collaborators originated in the United States, Italy and Spain and spanned both the acute and convalescent phases of COVID-19. The material from the prospective study consisted of cDNA or gDNA derived from T cells, B-cell-depleted T cells, or PBMCs. Deeply sampled blood TCRbeta repertoires from subjects exposed to, actively infected with, or recovered from COVID-19 were included in the dataset. A freely available public database, intended as a resource for researchers studying the immune response to SARS-CoV-2, is where the repertoires were released. Samples were obtained from the ongoing ImmuneRACE study (first 160 participants) and from about 1,300 subjects provided by 6 global collaborators. The sample metadata nearly always contained a de-identified subject ID, COVID-19 status, age in years and sex. Where HLA class I and class II types were available, the types were taken from metadata supplied by the sample provider, not from assay-based typing. Paper-wide results and their limitations: How much clinical and demographic metadata was included differed by source and by participant, and the metadata was provided uncurated.

TCRbeta CDR3 regions were amplified from genomic DNA using the immunoSEQ Assay, a bias-controlled multiplex PCR. The authors' pipeline ran thus. Within the assay, amplification of reference gene primers was used to estimate how many nucleated cells each sample contained. Sequence reads were collapsed and filtered to measure the absolute abundance of every unique TCRbeta CDR3 rearrangement. For each sample, productive Simpson clonality was calculated by taking the square root of Simpson's diversity index across productive rearrangements. TCRdb took over this immuneACCESS table, retaining in-frame rearrangements with V and J assigned. Such tables are incomplete; in checked studies, under half of the missing clones stem from an unresolved V gene, and the remainder is unexplained. The V and J calls and clone size were taken over from that table, and D and trimming were inferred from the DNA. In all, the sample holds around 480,000 clones, and 87% of those were seen once. The leading ten clones occupy 0.7% of the sample.

Participants in the prospective study were aged roughly 18 to 100 years, lived in 20 to 25 United States geographic areas, and enrolled through a virtual design. In the prospective study, participants were assigned to cohorts based on the clinical history participants reported in a screening survey and a study questionnaire. Recovered participants in ImmuneRACE Cohort 3 were defined as having two consecutive negative NP/OP PCR tests, clearance from a healthcare professional, or resolution of symptoms. Mobile phlebotomists in the prospective study collected whole blood, serum and a nasopharyngeal or oropharyngeal swab from every participant. Participants in the prospective study had the option to provide additional blood draws and questionnaires over a roughly two-month period. Before DNA extraction, prospective study blood samples were shipped either frozen or at room temperature.

The TCR was taken from a woman between 18 and 29 years old who had recovered from COVID-19. The V gene is TRBV9 and the J gene is TRBJ1-1, with no confidently assigned D gene. Sequencing was carried out using PBMCs or T cells enriched from blood (not recorded which). CDR3 sequence: CASSVDTFQEEAFF. The sequence in DNA is TGTGCCAGCAGCGTAGATACGTTCCAGGAAGAAGCTTTCTTT.